The rows below give T cell receptor beta chains drawn from one sample of a study of cytomegalovirus exposure and HLA in healthy donors. Clones were read by immunoSEQ multiplex PCR, and TCRdb kept only the in-frame ones, dropping some. The sample carries roughly 150,000 clones, roughly 80% recorded once. Input material: PBMCs. The receptors shown here come from a man aged 45-65 years in good health and CMV-seropositive. Each CDR3 is given with its conserved first and last residue. Each record gives: J gene, clone size, D gene, V gene, CDR3 DNA, CDR3 protein. A D gene is named only where the DNA matches it firmly. Not all rows give a size; the values are once, few, many and, for expanded clones, a class.

TRBJ2-3,few,-,TRBV7-8,TGTGCCAGCAGCTTAGATCGCGGGGGCCTATTTCTAAACAGCACAGATACGCAGTATTTT,CASSLDRGGLFLNSTDTQYF
TRBJ2-1,once,TRBD1,TRBV7-9,TGTGCCAGCACCCGTTGGCGGGGACAGGGGAGATCCTACAATGAGCAGTTCTTC,CASTRWRGQGRSYNEQFF
TRBJ1-4,-,-,TRBV5-4,TGTGCCAGCAGCTTCTCGGGTGAAAAACTGTTTTTT,CASSFSGEKLFF
TRBJ1-1,-,TRBD1,TRBV29-1,TGCAGCGTTGACGACAGGGGGGCTGGGGCTTTCTTT,CSVDDRGAGAFF
TRBJ2-3,-,TRBD2,TRBV7-8,TGTGCCAGCAGACCCGGGACTAGCGGATCTAGCACAGATACGCAGTATTTT,CASRPGTSGSSTDTQYF
TRBJ1-2,once,TRBD1,TRBV6-1,TGTGCCAGCAACACCACAGGGGGCGTTTATGGCTACACCTTC,CASNTTGGVYGYTF
TRBJ1-2,-,-,TRBV11-2,TGTGCCAGCCGCAGACAGGCAGCTACAGCTAACTATGGCTACACCTTC,CASRRQAATANYGYTF
TRBJ1-6,few,-,TRBV4-3,TGCGTCAGCAGCCAAGCTACAGATAATTCACCCCTCCACTTT,CVSSQATDNSPLHF
TRBJ1-2,-,TRBD1,TRBV30,TGTGCCTGGCACAGGGGCCTAAATAACTATGGCTACACCTTC,CAWHRGLNNYGYTF
TRBJ2-3,-,-,TRBV4-3,TGCGCCAGCAGCCAGGCGGGGAGCGATACGCAGTATTTT,CASSQAGSDTQYF
TRBJ2-5,-,TRBD2,TRBV7-6,TGTGCCAGCAGCTTTACCTACCCTAGCGGGGGGGCAGAGACCCAGTACTTC,CASSFTYPSGGAETQYF
TRBJ2-5,-,TRBD2,TRBV9,TGTGCCAGCAGCGTCGCTAGCGGGAGCCAAGAGACCCAGTACTTC,CASSVASGSQETQYF
TRBJ2-3,-,-,TRBV9,TGTGCCAGCAGCGTAGAACAGTACACAGATACGCAGTATTTT,CASSVEQYTDTQYF
TRBJ1-2,-,TRBD1,TRBV7-6,TGTGCCAGCAGCCTTAGAAGACAGGGAAGGGATGGCTACACCTTC,CASSLRRQGRDGYTF
TRBJ1-1,-,-,TRBV19,TGTGCCAGTAGCGGGATTAACACTGAAGCTTTCTTT,CASSGINTEAFF
TRBJ1-6,-,-,TRBV7-8,TGTGCCAGCAGCTTGAGTTGGAATTCACCCCTCCACTTT,CASSLSWNSPLHF
TRBJ1-1,-,TRBD1,TRBV5-1,TGCGCCAGCAGCTTGGGGGCAGGGGGGCACACTGAAGCTTTCTTT,CASSLGAGGHTEAFF
TRBJ2-2,-,-,TRBV19,TGTGCCAGTAGTGCCCGAAAAGGGGGAGCAACGAACACCGGGGAGCTGTTTTTT,CASSARKGGATNTGELFF
TRBJ2-2,-,-,TRBV9,TGTGCCAGCAGCGTACGACTCGCAGGGGCAGACACCGGGGAGCTGTTTTTT,CASSVRLAGADTGELFF
TRBJ2-7,once,TRBD2,TRBV5-1,TGCGCCAGCAGCTTGGGGGGACTAGCGGACTCCTACGAGCAGTACTTC,CASSLGGLADSYEQYF